This T cell receptor beta chain was captured in a study of blood T cells in healthy people across ages. Overall study: The template switching approach captured approximately one barcoded beta molecule for every two T cells.

Trimming removed 10 bases at V and 5 bases at J, with 21 bases between. The CDR3 has 14 amino acids. CDR1 is MDHEN, CDR2 SYDVKM, per germline. Primed by a sample-barcoded 5' primer and a J-beta primer mix, a second PCR proceeded for 7 to 11 cycles. Template switching added a 12-random-nucleotide identifier to every cDNA molecule. TCRdb called the 5' RACE reads again in MiXCR, with one record for every CDR3 protein. The table records 1.5 million to 2 million distinct CDR3 sequences, about 50% of them present only once. Points on this clonotype: Its antigen remains unidentified.

Overall study findings and caveats: Age advanced and TCR beta diversity per million T cells fell, roughly linearly. Since the PBMCs were unsorted, naive and antigen-experienced cells could not be conclusively compared.

The source of this sequence is a woman aged 40 to 50 in good health. The sample was blood. This chain joins TRBV28 and TRBJ2-7; D call uncertain. CDR3 sequence reads: CATSTDTLVDEQYF. In DNA, the CDR3 is TGTGCCACCTCGACCGACACCCTGGTGGACGAGCAGTACTTC.